This TCR beta chain stems from a study of cytomegalovirus exposure and HLA in healthy donors. General study points: Immune exposure data for these donors was limited to CMV serostatus.

The CDR3 runs 16 residues. CDR1 and CDR2 (germline): SEHNR, FQNEAQ (reference sequence). With 4 bases clipped from V and 7 bases from J, the junction kept 14 bases outside the gene matches. PCR was performed using 60 Vbeta and 13 Jbeta primers. Some clones are missing from TCRdb's copy, which holds only in-frame ones; the method was immunoSEQ multiplex PCR. The profile shows approximately 240,000 clones, around four fifths of them singletons. Notes on this clone: Its antigen is not known.

Sequenced: PBMCs. This sequence joins TRBV7-9 and TRBJ2-7; the match to TRBD1 covers 9 bases. The source is a woman aged 60-75 years in good health and CMV-seropositive. CDR3 DNA: TGTGCCAGCAGCTCCTCCGGGACAGGGAAATCGGAAGAGCAGTACTTC. Amino acids: CASSSSGTGKSEEQYF.